This TCR beta chain came from a study of multiple sclerosis patients with progressive multifocal leukoencephalopathy. Overall study results and limits: Expanded clones at PML onset predated and persisted through natalizumab therapy. The findings' link to JC virus versus immunocompromise remained uncertain.

Comment on this clone: What it binds is unknown.

The V end was cut by 5 bases, the J end by 5 bases, with 10 bases between. The length of the CDR3 is 12 residues. Germline V CDR1 and CDR2: SGHRS, YFSETQ. Each PCR contained spiked synthetic TR CDR3 controls spanning every V-J pairing. Method: immunoSEQ multiplex PCR; TCRdb's copy keeps in-frame clones and lacks some. This table holds some 27,000 clones, 90% found once. Time point meaning: roughly 12 months of natalizumab therapy. Prior interferon beta treatment was universal, and the PML patients were all female. The material was PBMCs, obtained from a patient treated with natalizumab. This TCR was sampled from a human donor with multiple sclerosis. V gene TRBV5-1 combines with J gene TRBJ1-1; TRBD1 might be the D (6 bases). CDR3 region: CASRHTGTEAFF. Here the CDR3 DNA reads TGCGCCAGCAGGCATACAGGGACTGAAGCTTTCTTT.